The rows below give T cell receptor beta chains drawn from one sample of a study of high-grade serous ovarian cancer treatment subgroups. The assay was immunoSEQ multiplex PCR, and TCRdb's table has in-frame clones only and misses some. Altogether 4,100 or so clones are present, around 77% being singletons, with the ten largest covering under 20%. Sequencing was done on a sample of tumor tissue. All receptors derive from a human donor with high-grade serous ovarian cancer. Each CDR3 is given with its conserved first and last residue. The D gene is left open where the match is weak. The listing skips clone size in some rows; elsewhere it reads once, few, many or a size class.

TRBV7-9,NA,TRBJ2-3,NA,CASSLASGFAQYF,TGTGCCAGCAGCTTAGCTTCGGGGTTCGCGCAGTATTTT
TRBV4-2,TRBD1,TRBJ1-3,NA,CASSQEDRAGNTIYF,TGTGCCAGCAGCCAAGAGGACAGGGCTGGAAACACCATATATTTT
TRBV2,NA,TRBJ2-1,once,CASSGDYNEQFF,TGTGCCAGCTCGGGTGACTACAATGAGCAGTTCTTC
TRBV7-2,TRBD1,TRBJ2-1,NA,CASSPDRVRNEQFF,TGTGCCAGCAGCCCTGACAGGGTAAGGAATGAGCAGTTCTTC
TRBV29-1,NA,TRBJ2-2,NA,CSVGLVQPLTGELFF,TGCAGCGTTGGGTTGGTGCAGCCACTCACCGGGGAGCTGTTTTTT
TRBV7-2,NA,TRBJ2-7,NA,CASSLNGQASYEQYF,TGTGCCAGCAGCTTAAACGGGCAGGCATCCTACGAGCAGTACTTC
TRBV7-8,NA,TRBJ1-3,NA,CASSLDNPGFSGNTIYF,TGTGCCAGCAGCTTAGATAACCCGGGTTTCTCTGGAAACACCATATATTTT
TRBV10-3,NA,TRBJ2-2,once,CAISETTNTGELFF,TGTGCCATCAGTGAAACAACCAACACCGGGGAGCTGTTTTTT
TRBV11-2,NA,TRBJ2-3,once,CASSLDGASTDTQYF,TGTGCCAGCAGCTTAGACGGAGCTAGCACAGATACGCAGTATTTT
TRBV18,TRBD1,TRBJ1-2,NA,CASSPGTGTNYGYTF,TGTGCCAGCTCACCAGGGACAGGGACTAACTATGGCTACACCTTC
TRBV2,NA,TRBJ2-2,few,CASSGQNTGELFF,TGTGCCAGCAGCGGACAGAACACCGGGGAGCTGTTTTTT
TRBV5-4,NA,TRBJ1-4,NA,CASSTQQGEKLFF,TGTGCCAGCAGCACACAACAGGGTGAAAAACTGTTTTTT
TRBV7-2,NA,TRBJ1-3,NA,CASSTAGGSGNTIYF,TGTGCCAGCAGCACAGCGGGGGGATCTGGAAACACCATATATTTT
TRBV2,NA,TRBJ2-1,NA,CASSAGVRVEQFF,TGTGCCAGCAGTGCGGGAGTACGGGTTGAGCAGTTCTTC
TRBV5-6,TRBD1,TRBJ1-4,NA,CASSLRGTGAEKLFF,TGTGCCAGCAGCTTGCGAGGGACAGGGGCTGAAAAACTGTTTTTT
TRBV27,NA,TRBJ2-2,NA,CASSSKPPAEGETGELFF,TGTGCCAGCAGTTCTAAGCCCCCCGCGGAGGGGGAGACCGGGGAGCTGTTTTTT
TRBV5-1,NA,TRBJ2-7,NA,CASSLVGDEQYF,TGCGCCAGCAGCTTGGTAGGGGACGAGCAGTACTTC
TRBV27,NA,TRBJ2-1,NA,CASTSNSLLLNEQFF,TGTGCCAGCACCTCAAACTCCCTACTACTCAATGAGCAGTTCTTC
TRBV23-1,NA,TRBJ2-3,NA,CASTHRRGDDTQYF,TGCGCCAGCACCCACCGAAGAGGGGATGATACGCAGTATTTT
TRBV10-3,TRBD1,TRBJ1-2,NA,CAIRPPAGQGNGYTF,TGTGCCATCAGACCTCCCGCCGGACAGGGGAATGGCTACACCTTC